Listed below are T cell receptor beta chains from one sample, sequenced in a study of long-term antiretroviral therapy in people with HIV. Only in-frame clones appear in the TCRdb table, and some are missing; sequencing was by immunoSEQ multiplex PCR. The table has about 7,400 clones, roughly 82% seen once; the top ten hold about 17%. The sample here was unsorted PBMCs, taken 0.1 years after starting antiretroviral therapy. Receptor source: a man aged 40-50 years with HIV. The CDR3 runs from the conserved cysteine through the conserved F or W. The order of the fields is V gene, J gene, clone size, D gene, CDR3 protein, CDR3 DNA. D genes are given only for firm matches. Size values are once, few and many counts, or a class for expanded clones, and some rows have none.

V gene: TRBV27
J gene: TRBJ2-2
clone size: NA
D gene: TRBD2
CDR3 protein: CASSVSTGGLGELFF
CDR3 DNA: TGTGCCAGCAGTGTCAGCACGGGGGGGCTTGGGGAGCTGTTTTTT

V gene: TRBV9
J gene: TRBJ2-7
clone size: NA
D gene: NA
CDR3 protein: CASSGPGRSSYEQYF
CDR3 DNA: TGTGCCAGCAGCGGCCCGGGCAGGAGCTCCTACGAGCAGTACTTC

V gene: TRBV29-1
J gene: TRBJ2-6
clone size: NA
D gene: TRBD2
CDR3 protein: CSVDRREAGANVLTF
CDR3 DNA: TGCAGCGTTGATAGGCGGGAGGCGGGGGCCAACGTCCTGACTTTC

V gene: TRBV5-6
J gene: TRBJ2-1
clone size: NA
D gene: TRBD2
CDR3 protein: CASNYRAGGYNEQFF
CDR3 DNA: TGTGCCAGCAACTATCGGGCGGGGGGTTACAATGAGCAGTTCTTC

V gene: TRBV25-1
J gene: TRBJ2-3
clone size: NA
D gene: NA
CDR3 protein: CASSFTDTQYF
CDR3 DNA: TGTGCCAGCAGCTTCACAGATACGCAGTATTTT

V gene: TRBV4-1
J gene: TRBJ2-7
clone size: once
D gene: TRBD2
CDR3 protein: CASSLTSGDSYEQYF
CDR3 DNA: TGCGCCAGCAGCCTCACTAGCGGGGATTCCTACGAGCAGTACTTC

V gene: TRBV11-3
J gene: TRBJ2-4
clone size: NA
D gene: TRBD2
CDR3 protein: CASSQGLAGAKNIQYF
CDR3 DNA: TGTGCCAGCAGCCAGGGACTAGCAGGAGCCAAAAACATTCAGTACTTC

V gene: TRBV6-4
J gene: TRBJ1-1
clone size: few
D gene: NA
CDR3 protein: CASSDIRREAFF
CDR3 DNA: TGTGCCAGCAGTGACATTAGGCGCGAAGCTTTCTTT

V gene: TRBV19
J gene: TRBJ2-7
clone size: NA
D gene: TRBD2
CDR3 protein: CASSLGLVNEQYF
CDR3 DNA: TGTGCCAGTAGTTTGGGACTAGTAAATGAGCAGTACTTC

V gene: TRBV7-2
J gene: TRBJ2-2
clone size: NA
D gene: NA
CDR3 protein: CASSVRDARTGELFF
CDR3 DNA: TGTGCCAGCAGTGTCCGGGACGCACGCACCGGGGAGCTGTTTTTT

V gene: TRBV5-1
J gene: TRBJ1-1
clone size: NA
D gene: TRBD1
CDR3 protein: CASSGTGWETFF
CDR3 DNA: TGCGCCAGCAGCGGGACAGGGTGGGAGACTTTCTTT

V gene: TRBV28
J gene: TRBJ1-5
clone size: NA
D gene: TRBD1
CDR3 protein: CASSGQGGLNQPQHF
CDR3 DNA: TGTGCCAGCAGCGGACAGGGGGGTTTAAATCAGCCCCAGCATTTT

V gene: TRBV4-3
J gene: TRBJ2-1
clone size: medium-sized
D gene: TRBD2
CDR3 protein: CASSQDRAGDEQFF
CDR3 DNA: TGCGCCAGCAGCCAAGATCGGGCGGGGGATGAGCAGTTCTTC

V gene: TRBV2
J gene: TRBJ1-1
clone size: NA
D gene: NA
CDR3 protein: CASTKGVGNTEAFF
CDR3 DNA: TGTGCCAGCACTAAGGGGGTTGGGAACACTGAAGCTTTCTTT

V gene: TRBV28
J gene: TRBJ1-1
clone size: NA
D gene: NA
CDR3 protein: CASSFSPVMNTEAFF
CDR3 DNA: TGTGCCAGCAGTTTTTCTCCCGTAATGAACACTGAAGCTTTCTTT

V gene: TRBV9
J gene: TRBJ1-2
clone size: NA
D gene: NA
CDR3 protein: CASSLEGQRGRGYTF
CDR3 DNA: TGTGCCAGCAGCCTCGAAGGCCAGCGAGGAAGGGGCTACACCTTC

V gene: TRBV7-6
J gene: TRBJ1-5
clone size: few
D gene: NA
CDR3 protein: CASSPISRSNQPQHF
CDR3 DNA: TGTGCCAGCAGCCCCATTAGTCGTAGCAATCAGCCCCAGCATTTT

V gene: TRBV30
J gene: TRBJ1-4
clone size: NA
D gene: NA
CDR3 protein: CAWGLGGAANEKLFF
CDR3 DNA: TGTGCCTGGGGCCTCGGGGGGGCGGCTAATGAAAAACTGTTTTTT

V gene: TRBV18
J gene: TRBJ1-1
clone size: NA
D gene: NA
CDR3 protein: CASSPLPGFTEAFF
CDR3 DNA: TGTGCCAGCTCACCATTACCGGGATTCACTGAAGCTTTCTTT

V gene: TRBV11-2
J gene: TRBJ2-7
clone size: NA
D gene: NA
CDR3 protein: CASSPSYEQYF
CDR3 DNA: TGTGCCAGCAGCCCCTCCTACGAGCAGTACTTC